One and the same sample provided the 32 T cell receptor beta chains below, sequenced in a study of blood T cell repertoires in COVID-19. Assay used: immunoSEQ multiplex PCR; TCRdb lists only in-frame clones, some missing. The repertoire has a few hundred thousand clones, 80% to 90% of them found once; the top ten carry about 10%. What was sequenced was peripheral blood. The origin of the receptors is a woman aged 30 to 39 with COVID-19, enrolled during active disease.

The V call is TRBV4-1, the J call TRBJ1-4; D might be TRBD1 (5 bases). The CDR3 has 12 amino acids. Trimming left V 1 base short and J 13 bases short, with 10 bases between. The germline CDR1 and CDR2 sequences are MGHRA and YSYEKL. The CDR3 spells CASSQVWGILFF. The CDR3 coding sequence is TGCGCCAGCAGCCAAGTGTGGGGCATACTGTTTTTT.

The J gene is TRBJ2-3, the V gene TRBV10-1; D is possibly TRBD2 (6 bases). This CDR3 comprises 13 residues. V was pared by 6 bases and J by 4 bases, with 11 bases between. Germline V CDR1 and CDR2: WNHNN, SYGVQD (reference sequence). CDR3 nucleotide sequence: TGCGCCAGCAGCGGCGGAGGGGCAGATACGCAGTATTTT. Its translation: CASSGGGADTQYF.

The chain uses TRBV3-1 (or the pseudogene TRBV3-2) and TRBJ2-7; 14 positions match TRBD2. V lost 3 bases and J lost 13; bases outside the gene matches: 14. CDR1 is LGHDT and CDR2 is YNNKEL in the germline V gene (reference sequence). The CDR3 length is 16 residues. In DNA, the CDR3 is TGTGCCAGCAGCCATTTACCCGGGACTAGCGGGAGTTTCTTCTACTTC. Its protein product is CASSHLPGTSGSFFYF.

The chain couples TRBV4-1 to TRBJ2-6, with 11 bases matching TRBD1. V lost 0 bases to trimming and J lost 3 bases; unmatched junction nucleotides: 4. The length of the CDR3 is 18 residues. Germline loops: CDR1 MGHRA, CDR2 YSYEKL. The CDR3 is CASSQDRDRGFGANVLTF. The CDR3 region has the DNA TGCGCCAGCAGCCAAGATCGGGACAGGGGGTTTGGGGCCAACGTCCTGACTTTC.

The gene calls are TRBV2 and TRBJ2-2, with a tentative D call TRBD2 (5 bases). V was shortened by 10 bases and J by 2 bases, with 14 bases between the two germline ends. CDR1 and CDR2 from the germline V gene are SNHLY and FYNNEI. There are 14 residues in the CDR3. CDR3 coding DNA: TGTGCCACCCGCGGGCCACCAAACACCGGGGAGCTGTTTTTT. It codes for CATRGPPNTGELFF.

The gene calls are TRBV7-8 and TRBJ1-2; D is unresolved. The CDR3 consists of 14 residues. Trimming took off 1 base at V and 3 bases at J, with 9 bases between the two ends. Germline V lookup: CDR1 SGHVS, CDR2 FQNEAQ. This CDR3 reads CASSLEAPYYGYTF. Here the CDR3 DNA reads TGTGCCAGCAGCTTAGAAGCACCATACTATGGCTACACCTTC. The complete variable domain, with remaining parts taken from reference TRBV7-8 and TRBJ1-2, reads GAGVSQSPRYKVAKRGQDVALRCDPISGHVSLFWYQQALGQGPEFLTYFQNEAQLDKSGLPSDRFFAERPEGSVSTLKIQRTQQEDSAVYLCASSLEAPYYGYTFGSGTRLTVV.

The sample holds one count of this clone. The chain employs TRBV7-3 and TRBJ2-7; the D gene is possibly TRBD2 (5 bases). V lost 11 bases, J lost 7 bases, and 27 bases lay in between. The CDR3 has 15 residues. Per the germline V gene, CDR1 is SGHTA and CDR2 is FQGTGA. CDR3 coding DNA: TGTGCCCCCCACCAACTAGTGAAGTTGGCCATGGAGCAGTACTTC. Translation gives CAPHQLVKLAMEQYF. Full variable domain (outside the CDR3, taken from reference TRBV7-3 and TRBJ2-7): GAGVSQTPSNKVTEKGKYVELRCDPISGHTALYWYRQSLGQGPEFLIYFQGTGAADDSGLPNDRFFAVRPEGSVSTLKIQRTERGDSAVYLCAPHQLVKLAMEQYFGPGTRLTVT.

The chain couples TRBV5-6 to TRBJ2-1; D uncertain. Per the germline V gene, CDR1 is SGHDT and CDR2 is YYEEEE. The CDR3 spans 13 residues. Between the trimmed V and J ends, which lost 5 bases and 7 bases, there was a span of 13 bases. CDR3 loop: CASSATFGNEQFF. The CDR3 DNA follows: TGTGCCAGCAGTGCGACTTTTGGGAATGAGCAGTTCTTC. Full variable domain (missing parts from reference TRBV5-6 and TRBJ2-1): DAGVTQSPTHLIKTRGQQVTLRCSPKSGHDTVSWYQQALGQGPQFIFQYYEEEERQRGNFPDRFSGHQFPNYSSELNVNALLLGDSALYLCASSATFGNEQFFGPGTRLTVL.

In nucleotides, the CDR3 is TGCGCCAGCAGCCTCCCAGGCAGGGCTGGGGCCAACGTCCTGACTTTC. Translation: CASSLPGRAGANVLTF. V is TRBV4-1 and J is TRBJ2-6; D is possibly TRBD1 (5 bases). Germline-derived CDR1 and CDR2 are MGHRA and YSYEKL. The ends were cut back, 4 bases at V and 2 bases at J, with 12 bases in the middle. The CDR3 runs 16 residues.

The chain couples TRBV3-1 (or the pseudogene TRBV3-2) to TRBJ2-7; D gene unclear. Trimming pared 1 base from V and 2 bases from J, leaving 6 bases between. CDR1 and CDR2 (germline): LGHDT, YNNKEL (reference sequence). The CDR3 consists of 13 residues. The CDR3 coding sequence is TGTGCCAGCAGCCAAGTCCCTGCCTACGAGCAGTACTTC. Protein: CASSQVPAYEQYF.

In nucleotides, the CDR3 is TGTGCCAGCAGCCTTTTTACTAGCGGGAGTGGCAATGAGCAGTTCTTC. This translates into CASSLFTSGSGNEQFF. The chain is built from TRBV7-6 and TRBJ2-1, with 11 bases that match TRBD2. The germline CDR1 and CDR2 sequences are SGHVS and FNYEAQ. The junction had 9 bases not matched to a gene; V was cut back by 5 bases and J by 6 bases. CDR3 size: 16 residues.

The chain carries TRBV12-3 or TRBV12-4 and TRBJ1-5, with D hard to call. There are 13 residues in the CDR3. Trimming stripped 3 bases from V and 4 bases from J, with 7 bases between. The DNA of the CDR3 is TGTGCCAGCAGTTTTTATCAGAATCAGCCCCAGCATTTT. It yields the protein CASSFYQNQPQHF.

The CDR3 reads CASGLGQGGGYTF. The CDR3 nucleotides read TGTGCTAGTGGTTTGGGACAGGGAGGTGGCTACACCTTC. The chain joins TRBV12-5 to TRBJ1-2; 7 nucleotides match TRBD1. CDR1 and CDR2 from the germline V gene are LGHNT and FRNRAP. With V trimmed by 1 base and J by 7 bases, 3 bases remained unmatched. CDR3 length: 13 amino acids.

For the CDR3, the DNA is TGTGCCAGCAGCTTGCAGACCTACAATGAGCAGTTCTTC. Translation gives CASSLQTYNEQFF. V and J are TRBV11-2 and TRBJ2-1; D uncertain. Deletions cut 3 bases from V and 2 bases from J, with 5 bases between. CDR1 and CDR2 from the germline V gene are SGHAT and FQNNGV. The CDR3 consists of 13 residues.

This clone showed up just once. The chain recombines TRBV29-1 with TRBJ2-3; no definite D call. The germline V and J ends were trimmed by 3 bases and 4 bases, with 14 bases remaining between them. Germline V gene lookup returns CDR1 SQVTM and CDR2 ANQGSEA. The CDR3 is made up of 14 amino acids. CDR3 protein: CSVDRPNGPDTQYF. Here the CDR3 DNA reads TGCAGCGTTGACAGACCGAATGGGCCAGATACGCAGTATTTT.

About this clone: The same CDR3 can be traced to other DNA sequences in this sample. The chain couples TRBV6-1 to TRBJ2-7; D is perhaps TRBD2 (6 bases). Trimming pared 2 bases from V and 0 bases from J, leaving 11 bases between. This CDR3 contains 15 residues. The germline gives CDR1 MNHNS, CDR2 SASEGT. The chain's CDR3 is CASSESGGSSYEQYF. CDR3 bases: TGTGCCAGCAGTGAATCCGGGGGAAGCTCCTACGAGCAGTACTTC.

The chain recombines TRBV5-1 with TRBJ2-2; 8 bases line up with TRBD1. Germline values: CDR1 SGHRS, CDR2 YFSETQ. V trimming: 5 bases; J trimming: 4 bases; junction bases outside the gene matches: 10. CDR3 size: 16 residues. CDR3 bases: TGCGCCAGCAGACCGGACAGGGTCGGAAGCACCGGGGAGCTGTTTTTT. Translating gives CASRPDRVGSTGELFF.

The chain has TRBV5-1 and TRBJ1-1; 8 bases align to TRBD1. Germline V gives CDR1 SGHRS, CDR2 YFSETQ. V shed 4 bases, J shed 3 bases, and the junction held 8 bases outside the gene matches. This CDR3 region has 15 residues. CDR3 bases: TGCGCCAGCAGCCAACGGGACAGGTCGGACACTGAAGCTTTCTTT. Translation: CASSQRDRSDTEAFF.

The V gene is TRBV27, the J gene TRBJ2-7; D is perhaps TRBD1 (6 bases). This CDR3 comprises 14 residues. Germline CDR1 MNHEY, CDR2 SMNVEV (reference sequence). V was shortened by 4 bases and J by 0 bases, with 10 bases between the two germline ends. The CDR3 bases are TGTGCCAGCAGTTGGGGACATAGCTCCTACGAGCAGTACTTC. Protein product: CASSWGHSSYEQYF.

V and J are TRBV29-1 and TRBJ1-3, with D uncertain. This CDR3 has 12 residues. The V gene lost 4 bases and the J gene lost 3 bases, with 7 bases spanning the gap. Germline-derived CDR1 and CDR2 are SQVTM and ANQGSEA. CDR3 residues: CSVGADGNTIYF. CDR3 nucleotide sequence: TGCAGCGTTGGGGCAGATGGAAACACCATATATTTT.

This chain connects TRBV2 to TRBJ1-4; D remains unclear. V gave up 1 base and J gave up 0 bases, with 6 bases separating them. CDR3 length equals 15 residues. Germline CDR1 reads SNHLY; CDR2 reads FYNNEI. Here the CDR3 reads CASSEVGATNEKLFF. The DNA of the CDR3 is TGTGCCAGCAGTGAAGTGGGAGCAACTAATGAAAAACTGTTTTTT. Looking up the rest from reference TRBV2 and TRBJ1-4 gives the full variable domain: EPEVTQTPSHQVTQMGQEVILRCVPISNHLYFYWYRQILGQKVEFLVSFYNNEISEKSEIFDDQFSVERPDGSNFTLKIRSTKLEDSAMYFCASSEVGATNEKLFFGSGTQLSVL.

A few counts support this clone. V gene TRBV6-5 combines with J gene TRBJ1-3; tentatively, D is TRBD1 (6 bases). CDR3 length: 14 residues. From germline, CDR1 is MNHEY and CDR2 SVGAGI. Trimming took 6 bases from V and 4 from J, leaving 13 bases between them. The CDR3 protein is CASSPGVYGNTIYF. As DNA, the CDR3 is TGTGCCAGCAGCCCAGGGGTTTACGGAAACACCATATATTTT.

J is TRBJ2-5 and V is TRBV6-6; possible D gene TRBD2, 6 bases. Germline CDR1 reads MNHNY; CDR2 reads SVGAGI (reference sequence). Trimming took off 6 bases at V and 5 bases at J, with 13 bases between the two ends. The CDR3 runs to 13 residues. The chain's CDR3 is CASRPAGRETQYF. The CDR3 coding sequence is TGTGCCAGCAGGCCAGCAGGGAGGGAGACCCAGTACTTC.

The rearrangement uses TRBV27 and TRBJ2-1; tentatively, D is TRBD2 (5 bases). CDR1 and CDR2 from the germline V gene are MNHEY and SMNVEV (reference sequence). The V end lost 3 bases, the J end lost 9 bases, and 12 bases lay between the germline ends. This CDR3 has 13 amino acids. In DNA, the CDR3 is TGTGCCAGCAGTTTTAGTAGCGTCGCTGAGCAGTTCTTC. It encodes CASSFSSVAEQFF.

The chain combines TRBV5-4 with TRBJ2-7; the match to TRBD1 covers 7 bases. Germline V lookup: CDR1 SGHNT, CDR2 YYREEE (reference sequence). This CDR3 comprises 15 residues. Losses at the gene ends were 2 bases for V and 0 bases for J; bases not matched to a gene: 5. CDR3 residues: CASSLGQAYSYEQYF. In DNA form, the CDR3 reads TGTGCCAGCAGCTTAGGACAGGCCTACTCCTACGAGCAGTACTTC.

The chain is built from TRBV5-1 and TRBJ2-2; tentative D call: TRBD1 (5 bases). The CDR3 covers 16 residues. The V and J ends lost 4 bases and 4 bases respectively, with 17 bases between them. Germline loops: CDR1 SGHRS, CDR2 YFSETQ. CDR3 in amino acids: CASSRALDTPTGELFF. Written as DNA, the CDR3 is TGCGCCAGCAGCCGGGCCCTGGACACCCCCACCGGGGAGCTGTTTTTT.

This chain joins TRBV2 and TRBJ1-1; D is uncertain. Trimming took 7 bases from V and 2 from J, leaving 5 bases between them. Germline CDR1 SNHLY, CDR2 FYNNEI. The CDR3 covers 11 residues. CDR3 nucleotide sequence: TGTGCCAGCACCAGAAACACTGAAGCTTTCTTT. It yields the protein CASTRNTEAFF.

Here the CDR3 reads CAWSAILMPGLGEQYF. In nucleotides, the CDR3 is TGTGCCTGGAGTGCAATCCTAATGCCGGGACTAGGAGAGCAGTACTTC. The chain combines TRBV30 with TRBJ2-7; 8 bases map to TRBD2. The V gene end was trimmed by 1 base and the J gene end by 7 bases; junction bases not matched to a gene: 15. CDR1 GTSNPN and CDR2 SVGIG come from the germline V gene (reference sequence). This CDR3 contains 16 residues.

This chain links TRBV11-3 with TRBJ2-3; D is possibly TRBD2 (7 bases). The CDR3 runs 14 residues. Germline loops: CDR1 SGHNT, CDR2 YENEEA. The V end was cut by 5 bases, the J end by 5 bases, with 14 bases between. The CDR3 DNA follows: TGTGCCAGCAGCCTCGGGGGGCAAATAGATACGCAGTATTTT. The encoded protein is CASSLGGQIDTQYF.

This chain joins TRBV7-8 and TRBJ1-6; weak D call: TRBD1 (6 bases). Trimming stripped 0 bases from V and 8 bases from J, with 14 bases between. Germline CDR1 is SGHVS and CDR2 is FQNEAQ. This CDR3 contains 16 residues. The CDR3 protein is CASSLAQGLQYSPLHF. DNA for the CDR3: TGTGCCAGCAGCTTAGCCCAGGGGCTGCAATATTCACCCCTCCACTTT.

V and J are TRBV30 and TRBJ1-6, with unresolved D. Trimming took 3 bases from V and 8 from J, leaving 14 bases between them. The germline CDR1 and CDR2 sequences are GTSNPN and SVGIG (reference sequence). This CDR3 spans 14 amino acids. CDR3 nucleotides: TGTGCCTGGAGCGGGGAGCTCTCCCATTCACCCCTCCACTTT. Encoded protein: CAWSGELSHSPLHF. Based on the CDR3 plus reference TRBV30 and TRBJ1-6, the full variable domain is SQTIHQWPATLVQPVGSPLSLECTVEGTSNPNLYWYRQAAGRGLQLLFYSVGIGQISSEVPQNLSASRPQDRQFILSSKKLLLSDSGFYLCAWSGELSHSPLHFGNGTRLTVT.

This chain uses TRBV9 with TRBJ2-6; D may be TRBD1 (6 bases). V was shortened by 0 bases and J by 0 bases, with 10 bases between the two germline ends. Germline V CDR1 and CDR2: SGDLS, YYNGEE. This CDR3 region has 17 residues. The DNA of the CDR3 is TGTGCCAGCAGCGTAGAGGACAGCCTCTCTGGGGCCAACGTCCTGACTTTC. Protein: CASSVEDSLSGANVLTF. Supplemented by reference TRBV9 and TRBJ2-6, the full variable domain reads DSGVTQTPKHLITATGQRVTLRCSPRSGDLSVYWYQQSLDQGLQFLIQYYNGEERAKGNILERFSAQQFPDLHSELNLSSLELGDSALYFCASSVEDSLSGANVLTFGAGSRLTVL.